The clone carrying this T cell receptor beta chain was observed a handful of times. The CDR3 contains 13 residues. The germline V gene has CDR1 SNHLY and CDR2 FYNNEI. The V end was cut by 7 bases, the J end by 0 bases, with 9 bases between. The record originates from a study of CD8+ T cells in alopecia areata. In each case, RNA was isolated and then reverse transcribed into cDNA as the sequencing template. Sequencing used immunoSEQ multiplex PCR; TCRdb keeps in-frame clones, though not all of them. Of about 110,000 clones in the sample, almost 60% were seen once. V and J are TRBV2 and TRBJ1-2; D gene uncertain. The sample comprised CD8+ T cells sorted from blood. The TCR comes from a human donor in good health. CDR3 loop: CASKAGTNYGYTF. The CDR3 coding sequence is TGTGCCAGCAAGGCGGGTACTAACTATGGCTACACCTTC.